What follows are 9 T cell receptor beta chains derived from one specimen sequenced in a study of metastatic and nonmetastatic thyroid tumors. With MiXCR, TCRdb reprocessed the PCR reads. The sample carries about 60,000 clones, roughly 17% recorded once. Each patient came to thyroid surgery without any prior treatment (of any kind). The specimen was blood. The receptors stem from a male donor with papillary thyroid cancer or a benign thyroid nodule (not recorded which). Some clones in this sample may be carry-over from other donors' samples.

As to this clone: Since a much larger clone is just one base distant, this may be a read error. This chain joins TRBV24-1 and TRBJ2-3; 9 bases align to TRBD1. CDR1 and CDR2 from the germline V gene are KGHDR and SFDVKD. The CDR3 spans 16 residues. This chain's CDR3 is CATIDFGTGPTDTQYF. The CDR3 DNA sequence: TGTGCCACCATTGATTTTGGGACAGGGCCCACAGATACGCAGTATTTT.

CDR3 in DNA: TGCAGTGCTAGGGAGCTGGTTCAGCAAACCAATGAGCAGTTCTTC. This sequence encodes CSARELVQQTNEQFF. The rearrangement links TRBV20-1 to TRBJ2-1, with D hard to call. This CDR3 spans 15 amino acids. The V end lost 3 bases, the J end lost 6 bases, and 18 bases lay between the germline ends. Germline V gene sequence: CDR1 DFQATT, CDR2 SNEGSKA (reference sequence).

In this sample, this clone turned up many times. The chain uses TRBV18 and TRBJ2-5, with D unresolved. This CDR3 spans 14 amino acids. Germline loops: CDR1 KGHSH, CDR2 LQKENI. Deletions cut 0 bases from V and 5 bases from J, with 10 bases between. This chain's CDR3 is CASSPPSPRETQYF. The CDR3 DNA reads TGTGCCAGCTCACCACCATCCCCCCGCGAGACCCAGTACTTC.

This clone was seen many times. Possible read error: a much larger clone is one base away. The rearrangement joins TRBV6-1 to TRBJ2-3; 9 bases align to TRBD2. Germline lookup yields CDR1 MNHNS and CDR2 SASEGT. With 8 bases clipped from V and 5 bases from J, the junction kept 8 bases outside the gene matches. The length of the CDR3 is 14 residues. The chain's CDR3 is CASRLAGEGDTQYF. CDR3 in DNA: TGTGCCAGCCGTTTAGCGGGAGAGGGAGATACGCAGTATTTT.

This clone was detected ten times or more. This chain uses TRBV24-1 with TRBJ2-1, with 7 bases that match TRBD2. The V gene's germline CDR1 is KGHDR and CDR2 SFDVKD. The CDR3 is 19 residues long. The trim removed 4 bases at V and 9 bases at J, leaving 23 bases unmatched. The DNA for the CDR3 is TGTGCCACCAGTGAGTCTTTTGACGGGGAGGGAATCTTGCCGTGTGAGCAGTTCTTC. It yields the protein CATSESFDGEGILPCEQFF.

This clone has only a few counts. CDR3 region: CASSESPTQWNQPQHF. CDR3 bases: TGTGCCAGCAGTGAATCGCCGACTCAGTGGAATCAGCCCCAGCATTTT. The chain couples TRBV6-1 to TRBJ1-5, with D unresolved. Germline V gene sequence: CDR1 MNHNS, CDR2 SASEGT. The CDR3 length is 16 residues. Trimming pared 2 bases from V and 4 bases from J, leaving 15 bases between.

This clone was seen ten or more times. Other DNA sequences within the sample encode an identical CDR3. This chain joins TRBV28 and TRBJ2-3, with unresolved D. The germline V gene encodes CDR1 MDHEN and CDR2 SYDVKM. The V gene lost 7 bases and the J gene lost 2 bases, with 13 bases spanning the gap. The CDR3 consists of 14 residues. Here the CDR3 reads CASTSPRLTDTQYF. The DNA for the CDR3 is TGTGCCAGCACATCGCCCCGGCTCACAGATACGCAGTATTTT.

At least ten counts were recorded for this clone. CDR3 bases: TGTGCCAGCAGCTTTCCGAGGATTGGCACTGAAGCTTTCTTT. Translating gives CASSFPRIGTEAFF. This chain uses TRBV5-6 with TRBJ1-1; D remains unclear. With 2 bases removed from V and 4 bases from J, the gap between germline ends came to 12 bases. CDR1 SGHDT and CDR2 YYEEEE come from the germline V gene. This CDR3 comprises 14 residues.

In its sample, this clone was seen many times. This chain uses TRBV13 with TRBJ2-3; D not resolved. Trimming took 3 bases from V and 6 from J, leaving 16 bases between them. Germline V CDR1 and CDR2: PRHDT, FYEKMQ (reference sequence). CDR3 length: 15 residues. As DNA, the CDR3 is TGTGCCAGCAGCTTGCGTCTCCCCCCAGCGGATACGCAGTATTTT. It specifies CASSLRLPPADTQYF.